The 8 T cell receptor beta chains below all came from one sample that was sequenced in a study of control samples from healthy donors and cancer patients. Sequenced by immunoSEQ multiplex PCR; TCRdb stores in-frame clones only, minus some. The sample lists over 150,000 clones, nearly 96% occurring once. Sequences were obtained from blood. The receptors here all came from a woman aged 25 to 39 in good health.

The chain's CDR3 is CASSYFVEYLAGANNEQFF. CDR3 coding DNA: TGTGCCAGCAGTTATTTCGTCGAGTACCTAGCGGGGGCAAACAATGAGCAGTTCTTC. V is TRBV28 and J is TRBJ2-1; 10 positions match TRBD2. After removal of 4 bases from V and 5 bases from J, the junction contained 17 bases not matched to a gene. This CDR3 is 19 amino acids long. CDR1 and CDR2 (germline): MDHEN, SYDVKM.

V is TRBV9 and J is TRBJ2-7; perhaps TRBD2 as D (6 bases). Per germline, CDR1 SGDLS and CDR2 YYNGEE. V dropped 0 bases and J dropped 0 bases, with 7 bases sitting between them. There are 14 residues in the CDR3. CDR3 nucleotide sequence: TGTGCCAGCAGCGTAGCGGAGGGCTCCTACGAGCAGTACTTC. Its protein product is CASSVAEGSYEQYF.

The chain has TRBV24-1 and TRBJ2-2; D not certain. The CDR3 has 11 residues. Per the germline V gene, CDR1 is KGHDR and CDR2 is SFDVKD. With 4 bases removed from V and 7 bases from J, the gap between germline ends came to 3 bases. The CDR3, as DNA: TGTGCCACCAGTGAGGTCGGGGAGCTGTTTTTT. The encoded protein is CATSEVGELFF.

J is TRBJ1-2 and V is TRBV28; a possible D gene is TRBD1 (5 bases). The CDR3 is made up of 17 amino acids. V dropped 8 bases and J dropped 4 bases, with 26 bases sitting between them. From germline, CDR1 is MDHEN and CDR2 SYDVKM. Here the CDR3 DNA reads TGTGCCAGCGACAACCCTCCAGGGTCAGGGTGGGGCTATGGCTACACCTTC. It is translated as CASDNPPGSGWGYGYTF.

The chain employs TRBV5-4 and TRBJ2-2, with D tentatively TRBD2 (5 bases). V lost 7 bases, J lost 3 bases, and 13 bases lay in between. Germline CDR1 and CDR2: SGHNT and YYREEE (reference sequence). The CDR3 consists of 14 residues. The CDR3 nucleotides read TGTGCCAGCCGCCCGGGATCGGACACCGGGGAGCTGTTTTTT. Translation: CASRPGSDTGELFF. The full variable domain, in which reference TRBV5-4 and TRBJ2-2 provide the parts outside the CDR3, is ETGVTQSPTHLIKTRGQQVTLRCSSQSGHNTVSWYQQALGQGPQFIFQYYREEENGRGNFPPRFSGLQFPNYSSELNVNALELDDSALYLCASRPGSDTGELFFGEGSRLTVL.

This chain joins TRBV21-1 and TRBJ1-4; TRBD1, as called in the table, went unchecked against the DNA. TRBV21-1 is a pseudogene segment. CDR3 length equals 16 residues. CDR3 DNA: TGTGCCAGCAGCATATCGCGACAGGGCACTAATGAAAAACTGTTTTTT. Protein product: CASSISRQGTNEKLFF.

The rearrangement joins TRBV7-6 to TRBJ2-1; 10 nucleotides agree with TRBD2. The CDR3 spans 19 residues. J lost 0 bases, V lost 5 bases, and 13 bases had no gene match. Germline lookup yields CDR1 SGHVS and CDR2 FNYEAQ. The CDR3 DNA is TGTGCCAGCAGCCAAGAGGAGCGGGGGGGCCTGGGCTCCTACAATGAGCAGTTCTTC. Translated: CASSQEERGGLGSYNEQFF.

This sequence joins TRBV5-1 and TRBJ1-1; possibly TRBD1 for D (6 bases). Per the germline V gene, CDR1 is SGHRS and CDR2 is YFSETQ. Between the trimmed V and J ends, which lost 1 base and 5 bases, there was a span of 15 bases. The CDR3 contains 15 residues. The CDR3: CASSLTGSGGTEAFF. The CDR3 nucleotides are TGCGCCAGCAGCTTGACAGGGTCGGGTGGGACTGAAGCTTTCTTT.